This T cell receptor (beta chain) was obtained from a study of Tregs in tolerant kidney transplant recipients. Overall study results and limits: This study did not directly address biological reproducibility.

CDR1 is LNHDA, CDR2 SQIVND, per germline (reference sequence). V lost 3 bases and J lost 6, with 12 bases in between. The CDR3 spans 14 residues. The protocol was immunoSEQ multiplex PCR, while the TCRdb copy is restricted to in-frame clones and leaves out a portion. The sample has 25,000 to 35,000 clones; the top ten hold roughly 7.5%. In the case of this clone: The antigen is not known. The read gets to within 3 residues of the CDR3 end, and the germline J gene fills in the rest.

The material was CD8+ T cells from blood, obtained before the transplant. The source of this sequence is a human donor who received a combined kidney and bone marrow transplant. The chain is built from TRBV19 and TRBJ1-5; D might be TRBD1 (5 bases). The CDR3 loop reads CASSIPGIVQPQHF. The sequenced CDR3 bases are TGTGCCAGTAGTATTCCAGGGATTGTTCAGCCC.